This TCR beta chain was documented in a study of blood T cell repertoires in COVID-19. In the study overall: COVID-19 samples, acute and convalescent, were from the United States, Italy and Spain. PBMCs, B-cell-depleted T cells, or T cells provided the cDNA or gDNA that made up the material.

In the study's own analysis: Estimation of nucleated cell counts was performed using reference gene primer amplification. Produced via immunoSEQ multiplex PCR; TCRdb's table is partial and in-frame only. V, J and clone size are taken as reported in that table, and D and trimming were inferred from the DNA itself. The data contain roughly 300,000 clones, 86% of them singletons. The CDR3 is made up of 16 amino acids. Germline values: CDR1 SGHVS, CDR2 FQNEAQ. Trimming left V 3 bases short and J 0 bases short, with 9 bases between. The sequence was obtained from a woman aged 50 to 65 with acute or convalescent COVID-19. The sequencing sample was made of peripheral blood. The chain has TRBV7-8 and TRBJ1-6, with a possible D match to TRBD1 (5 bases). The CDR3 nucleotides read TGTGCCAGCAGCTTCGGACAAAGCTCCTATAATTCACCCCTCCACTTT. This codes for CASSFGQSSYNSPLHF.